The 22 T cell receptor beta chains presented below share a single source sample, sequenced in a study of identical twins. One entry per CDR3 protein results from TCRdb running MiXCR on the 5' RACE reads. This repertoire shows roughly 250,000 distinct CDR3 sequences, over 12% found once; its top ten account for approximately 10%. The sample was memory (CD45RO+) T cells sorted from blood. The receptors derive from a woman under 30 in good health.

V gene TRBV11-3 combines with J gene TRBJ2-1; D is ambiguous. CDR1 is SGHNT and CDR2 is YENEEA in the germline V gene. Trimming stripped 2 bases from V and 6 bases from J, with 11 bases between. This CDR3 spans 14 amino acids. CDR3 sequence: CASSLNPQGNEQFF. The CDR3 region has the DNA TGTGCCAGCAGCTTAAACCCTCAAGGCAATGAGCAGTTCTTC.

In its sample, this clonotype was seen many times. This chain joins TRBV5-1 and TRBJ2-1, with 7 bases matching TRBD1. J gave up 5 bases and V 4 bases, and 9 bases lay outside the gene matches. Germline loops: CDR1 SGHRS, CDR2 YFSETQ. The CDR3 consists of 15 residues. The CDR3, as DNA: TGCGCCAGCAGCGTATGGAGGACAGGAGACAATGAGCAGTTCTTC. Translated: CASSVWRTGDNEQFF.

This clonotype was found a few times. The chain carries TRBV5-1 and TRBJ1-3; D remains unclear. The germline gives CDR1 SGHRS, CDR2 YFSETQ. The length of the CDR3 is 14 residues. The V end was cut by 0 bases, the J end by 3 bases, with 7 bases between. The CDR3 region is CASSLGGLGNTIYF. CDR3 coding DNA: TGCGCCAGCAGCTTGGGCGGCCTTGGAAACACCATATATTTT.

The chain recombines TRBV20-1 with TRBJ1-1, with TRBD1 matching 7 bases. This CDR3 spans 15 amino acids. Germline V lookup: CDR1 DFQATT, CDR2 SNEGSKA (reference sequence). The V gene end was trimmed by 3 bases and the J gene end by 6 bases; junction bases not matched to a gene: 13. The CDR3 coding sequence is TGCAGTGCTAGGGGAAACAGGGGCGCGGTTTCTGAAGCTTTCTTT. Its translation is CSARGNRGAVSEAFF.

There are many counts of this clonotype. The chain uses TRBV12-3 or TRBV12-4 and TRBJ1-6; D call uncertain. V was clipped by 3 bases and J by 8 bases, with 11 bases between them. This CDR3 has 14 amino acids. The DNA for the CDR3 is TGTGCCAGCAGTTTTACTGGGCTGGATTCACCCCTCCACTTT. Its translation is CASSFTGLDSPLHF.

This chain joins TRBV3-1 and TRBJ2-7; 12 bases line up with TRBD2. Germline CDR1 is LGHDT and CDR2 is YNNKEL (reference sequence). The CDR3 contains 19 residues. The V and J ends lost 5 bases and 3 bases, in that order; junction bases with no gene match: 17. Here the CDR3 reads CASSSRTRLAGGPGYEQYF. In nucleotides, the CDR3 is TGTGCCAGCAGCTCCAGAACGAGGCTAGCGGGAGGGCCTGGCTACGAGCAGTACTTC.

The sample holds a few counts of this clonotype. A read error may explain this, as a much larger clone is one base away. The V gene is TRBV20-1, the J gene TRBJ2-4; 16 positions match TRBD2. Germline CDR1 DFQATT, CDR2 SNEGSKA (reference sequence). The CDR3 covers 17 residues. CDR3 amino acids: CCARGTSGGAFKNIQYF. The CDR3 bases are TGCTGTGCTAGAGGGACTAGCGGGGGGGCGTTTAAAAACATTCAGTACTTC.

This sequence joins TRBV29-1 and TRBJ1-3; no clear D gene. There are 13 residues in the CDR3. V shed 4 bases and J shed 0 bases, with 7 bases lying between them. The V gene's germline CDR1 is SQVTM and CDR2 ANQGSEA. The CDR3 region is CSVGPASGNTIYF. In DNA form, the CDR3 reads TGCAGCGTTGGGCCAGCCTCTGGAAACACCATATATTTT.

This clonotype was seen a handful of times. The chain joins TRBV21-1 to TRBJ1-5. TRBV21-1 is noted as a pseudogene. CDR3 size: 11 residues. CDR3: CASSPTLDQHF. The CDR3 DNA follows: TGTGCCAGCAGCCCGACCTTAGACCAGCATTTT.

The V and J genes are TRBV5-1 and TRBJ2-5; 9 bases line up with TRBD1. The germline V gene encodes CDR1 SGHRS and CDR2 YFSETQ. With 4 bases clipped from V and 0 bases from J, the junction kept 7 bases outside the gene matches. The CDR3 runs to 16 residues. CDR3 nucleotide sequence: TGCGCCAGCAGCCAACTAGGGACAGGGTACCAAGAGACCCAGTACTTC. It encodes CASSQLGTGYQETQYF. Drawing the rest from reference TRBV5-1 and TRBJ2-5, the complete variable domain is KAGVTQTPRYLIKTRGQQVTLSCSPISGHRSVSWYQQTPGQGLQFLFEYFSETQRNKGNFPGRFSGRQFSNSRSEMNVSTLELGDSALYLCASSQLGTGYQETQYFGPGTRLLVL.

This clonotype was found a few times. The V call is TRBV19, the J call TRBJ2-3; no reliable D call. Looked up from germline, CDR1 is LNHDA and CDR2 is SQIVND (reference sequence). Trimming took 4 bases from V and 2 from J, leaving 7 bases between them. This CDR3 has 13 residues. The CDR3 nucleotides are TGTGCCAGTAGTAAACCCAACACAGATACGCAGTATTTT. Residues: CASSKPNTDTQYF.

The rearrangement uses TRBV3-1 and TRBJ2-3; D not certain. The germline CDR1 and CDR2 sequences are LGHDT and YNNKEL (reference sequence). This CDR3 has 16 residues. The ends were cut back, 2 bases at V and 1 base at J, with 13 bases in the middle. The CDR3 DNA is TGTGCCAGCAGCCAATTTAGCCAACAACGCACAGATACGCAGTATTTT. Protein product: CASSQFSQQRTDTQYF.

The chain has TRBV11-2 and TRBJ1-2; D call uncertain. This CDR3 is 13 amino acids long. With 5 bases removed from V and 2 bases from J, the gap between germline ends came to 9 bases. The V gene's germline CDR1 is SGHAT and CDR2 FQNNGV. CDR3 sequence (DNA): TGTGCCAGCAGCGCCGACGGAAACTATGGCTACACCTTC. Amino acid sequence: CASSADGNYGYTF.

This clonotype was found a few times. The J gene is TRBJ2-7, the V gene TRBV27; D not resolved. The V end was cut by 1 base, the J end by 0 bases, with 10 bases between. The CDR3 contains 15 residues. From germline, CDR1 is MNHEY and CDR2 SMNVEV (reference sequence). The CDR3 here is CASSLWRGPSYEQYF. DNA for the CDR3: TGTGCCAGCAGTTTATGGCGCGGACCCTCCTACGAGCAGTACTTC.

This clonotype was detected many times. J is TRBJ2-5 and V is TRBV3-1; 14 bases line up with TRBD2. Germline loops: CDR1 LGHDT, CDR2 YNNKEL (reference sequence). Trimming took 4 bases from V and 5 from J; bases not matched to a gene: 3. The CDR3 covers 15 residues. The CDR3 sequence: CASSRRLAGGETQYF. The CDR3 DNA sequence: TGTGCCAGCAGCCGAAGACTAGCGGGGGGGGAGACCCAGTACTTC.

The J gene is TRBJ2-3, the V gene TRBV9, with TRBD2 matching over 12 bases. Trimming at V came to 0 bases and at J to 7 bases, leaving 3 bases not matched to a gene. This CDR3 has 15 amino acids. Per germline, CDR1 SGDLS and CDR2 YYNGEE. The CDR3 sequence: CASSVGTSGINTQYF. The CDR3, as DNA: TGTGCCAGCAGCGTAGGGACTAGCGGGATCAATACGCAGTATTTT.

This clonotype was seen many times. The V and J genes are TRBV7-9 and TRBJ2-1; D not resolved. From germline, CDR1 is SEHNR and CDR2 FQNEAQ (reference sequence). The CDR3 covers 11 residues. V dropped 2 bases and J dropped 8 bases, with 4 bases sitting between them. CDR3 region: CASSLIDEQFF. DNA of the CDR3: TGTGCCAGCAGCTTAATCGATGAGCAGTTCTTC. The full variable domain, completed using reference TRBV7-9 and TRBJ2-1, is DTGVSQNPRHKITKRGQNVTFRCDPISEHNRLYWYRQTLGQGPEFLTYFQNEAQLEKSRLLSDRFSAERPKGSFSTLEIQRTEQGDSAMYLCASSLIDEQFFGPGTRLTVL.

The chain employs TRBV5-1 and TRBJ2-7; D is uncertain. The germline CDR1 and CDR2 sequences are SGHRS and YFSETQ. The V and J ends lost 5 bases and 2 bases respectively, with 14 bases between them. The CDR3 runs to 14 residues. The CDR3 DNA follows: TGCGCCAGCAGTGCCCTGACTGGGACCTACGAGCAGTACTTC. This gives the protein CASSALTGTYEQYF.

The chain recombines TRBV27 with TRBJ2-7; 14 bases fit TRBD2. Germline values: CDR1 MNHEY, CDR2 SMNVEV (reference sequence). The CDR3 length is 16 residues. With 3 bases clipped from V and 5 bases from J, the junction kept 6 bases outside the gene matches. The CDR3 nucleotides are TGTGCCAGCAGTTTCCGGACTAGCGGGGGGTTCCACGAGCAGTACTTC. Translation gives CASSFRTSGGFHEQYF.

This clonotype was counted between two and nine times. The chain links TRBV24-1 to TRBJ2-2; no firm D call. Germline CDR1 is KGHDR and CDR2 is SFDVKD. V was shortened by 0 bases and J by 7 bases, with 2 bases between the two germline ends. CDR3 length: 12 amino acids. This CDR3 reads CATSDLYGELFF. The CDR3, as DNA: TGTGCCACCAGTGATTTGTACGGGGAGCTGTTTTTT.

V is TRBV6-5 and J is TRBJ1-6; D is ambiguous. The CDR3 is made up of 15 amino acids. Trimming took off 2 bases at V and 8 bases at J, with 13 bases between the two ends. The germline gives CDR1 MNHEY, CDR2 SVGAGI. The CDR3 DNA reads TGTGCCAGCAGTTACGATCATCCGAAGGATTCACCCCTCCACTTT. It is translated as CASSYDHPKDSPLHF.

This clonotype was observed at least ten times. This rearrangement joins TRBV12-3 or TRBV12-4 to TRBJ2-4, with D possibly being TRBD1 or TRBD2 (5 bases each). Trimming pared 5 bases from V and 12 bases from J, leaving 17 bases between. The CDR3 covers 13 residues. Here the CDR3 reads CASSPSHRDPQYF. Here the CDR3 DNA reads TGTGCCAGCAGTCCCTCCCACCGGGACCCTCAGTACTTC.